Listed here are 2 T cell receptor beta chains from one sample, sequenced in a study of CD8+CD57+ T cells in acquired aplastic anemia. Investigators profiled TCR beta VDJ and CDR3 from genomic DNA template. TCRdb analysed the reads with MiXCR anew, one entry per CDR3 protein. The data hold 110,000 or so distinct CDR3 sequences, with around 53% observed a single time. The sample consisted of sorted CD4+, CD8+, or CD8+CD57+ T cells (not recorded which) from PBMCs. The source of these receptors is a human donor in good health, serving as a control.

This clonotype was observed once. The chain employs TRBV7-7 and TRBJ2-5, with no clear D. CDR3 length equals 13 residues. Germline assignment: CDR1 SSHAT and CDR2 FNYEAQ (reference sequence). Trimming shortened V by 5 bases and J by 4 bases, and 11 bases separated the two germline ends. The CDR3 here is CASSPHLAETQYF. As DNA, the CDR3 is TGTGCCAGCAGCCCTCATTTGGCAGAGACCCAGTACTTC.

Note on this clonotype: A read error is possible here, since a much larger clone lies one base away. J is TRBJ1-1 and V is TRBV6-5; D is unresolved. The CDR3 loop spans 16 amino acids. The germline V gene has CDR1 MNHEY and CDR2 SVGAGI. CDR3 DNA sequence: TGTGCCAGCAGATACTTAAAACAGAGGATGAACACTGAAGCTTTCTTT. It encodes CASRYLKQRMNTEAFF.